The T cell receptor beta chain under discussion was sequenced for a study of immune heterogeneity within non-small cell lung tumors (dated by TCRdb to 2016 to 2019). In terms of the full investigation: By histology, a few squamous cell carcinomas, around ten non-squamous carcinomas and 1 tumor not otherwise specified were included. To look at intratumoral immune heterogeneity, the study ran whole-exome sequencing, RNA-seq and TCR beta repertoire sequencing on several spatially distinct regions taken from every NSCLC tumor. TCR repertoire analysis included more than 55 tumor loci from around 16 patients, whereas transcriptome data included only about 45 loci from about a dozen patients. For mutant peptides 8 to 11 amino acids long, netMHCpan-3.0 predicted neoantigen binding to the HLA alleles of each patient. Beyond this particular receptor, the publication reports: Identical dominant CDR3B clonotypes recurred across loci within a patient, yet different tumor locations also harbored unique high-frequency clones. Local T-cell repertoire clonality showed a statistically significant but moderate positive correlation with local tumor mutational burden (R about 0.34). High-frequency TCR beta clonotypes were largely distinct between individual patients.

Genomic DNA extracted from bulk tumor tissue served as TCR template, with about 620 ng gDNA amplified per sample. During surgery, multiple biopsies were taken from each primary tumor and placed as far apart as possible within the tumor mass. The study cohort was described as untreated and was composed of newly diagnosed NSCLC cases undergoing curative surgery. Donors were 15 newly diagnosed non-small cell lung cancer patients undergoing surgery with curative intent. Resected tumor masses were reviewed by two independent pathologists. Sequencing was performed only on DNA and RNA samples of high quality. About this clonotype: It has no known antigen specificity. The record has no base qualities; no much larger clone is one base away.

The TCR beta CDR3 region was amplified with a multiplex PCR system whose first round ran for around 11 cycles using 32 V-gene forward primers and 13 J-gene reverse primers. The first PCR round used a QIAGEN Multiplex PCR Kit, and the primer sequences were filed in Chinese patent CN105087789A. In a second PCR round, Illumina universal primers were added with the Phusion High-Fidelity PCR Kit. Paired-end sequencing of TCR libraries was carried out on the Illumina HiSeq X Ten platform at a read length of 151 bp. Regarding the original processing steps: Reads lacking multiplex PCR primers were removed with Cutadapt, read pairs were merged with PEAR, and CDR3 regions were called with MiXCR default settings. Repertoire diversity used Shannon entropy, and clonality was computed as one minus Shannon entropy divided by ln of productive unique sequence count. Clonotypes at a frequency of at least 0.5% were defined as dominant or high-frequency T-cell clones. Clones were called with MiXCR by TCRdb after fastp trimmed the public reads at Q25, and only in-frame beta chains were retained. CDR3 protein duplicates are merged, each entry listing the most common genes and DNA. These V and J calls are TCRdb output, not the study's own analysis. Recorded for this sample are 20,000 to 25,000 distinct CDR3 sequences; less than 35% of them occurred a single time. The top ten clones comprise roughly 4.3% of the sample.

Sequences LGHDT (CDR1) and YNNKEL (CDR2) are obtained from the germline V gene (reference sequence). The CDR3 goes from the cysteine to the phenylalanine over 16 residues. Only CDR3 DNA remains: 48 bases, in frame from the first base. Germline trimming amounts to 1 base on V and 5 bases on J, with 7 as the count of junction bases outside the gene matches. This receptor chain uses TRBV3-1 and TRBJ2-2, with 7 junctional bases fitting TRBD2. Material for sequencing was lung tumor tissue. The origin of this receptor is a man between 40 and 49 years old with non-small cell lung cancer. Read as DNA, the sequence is TGTGCCAGCAGCCAAGGGCAGGGAGGGCGAACCGGGGAGCTGTTTTTT. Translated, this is CASSQGQGGRTGELFF.